This passage covers 14 T cell receptor beta chains from one sample sequenced in a study of control samples from healthy donors and cancer patients. Assay used: immunoSEQ multiplex PCR; TCRdb lists only in-frame clones, some missing. Altogether about 140,000 clones are present, about nine tenths being singletons, with the ten largest covering around 4.9%. Specimen: blood. The source of these receptors is a young man in good health.

The chain recombines TRBV7-9 with TRBJ2-7, with 8 bases identical to TRBD2. The CDR3 covers 13 residues. Germline V gene sequence: CDR1 SEHNR, CDR2 FQNEAQ (reference sequence). After removal of 4 bases from V and 4 bases from J, the junction contained 3 bases not matched to a gene. The CDR3 coding sequence is TGTGCCAGCAGCTATAGCGGGGTATACGAGCAGTACTTC. Its translation is CASSYSGVYEQYF.

This chain uses TRBV28 with TRBJ2-1, with 13 bases lining up with TRBD2. V lost 6 bases and J lost 4; bases outside the gene matches: 3. Germline values: CDR1 MDHEN, CDR2 SYDVKM. This CDR3 is 15 amino acids long. The CDR3 loop is CASSSLAGGYNEQFF. In DNA form, the CDR3 reads TGTGCCAGCAGCTCACTAGCGGGAGGGTACAATGAGCAGTTCTTC.

The chain recombines TRBV5-6 with TRBJ1-4, with TRBD1 as a possible D gene (6 bases). The CDR3 sequence is 17 residues long. Germline assignment: CDR1 SGHDT and CDR2 YYEEEE. The germline V and J ends were trimmed by 2 bases and 6 bases, with 20 bases remaining between them. Written as DNA, the CDR3 is TGTGCCAGCAGCTTTCTCCTTGGGCAGGGGATACATGAAAAACTGTTTTTT. This gives the protein CASSFLLGQGIHEKLFF.

The CDR3 region has the DNA TGTGCCAGCAGAGGTCTCAGCACAGATACGCAGTATTTT. Its translation is CASRGLSTDTQYF. V usage is TRBV9 and J usage is TRBJ2-3; unclear D gene. Germline CDR1 and CDR2: SGDLS and YYNGEE. Trimming took off 5 bases at V and 0 bases at J, with 7 bases between the two ends. The CDR3 has 13 residues.

The V and J genes are TRBV6-2 or TRBV6-3 and TRBJ2-3, with TRBD2 identical over 7 bases. The CDR3 is made up of 13 amino acids. With 0 bases clipped from V and 9 bases from J, the junction kept 3 bases outside the gene matches. Looked up from germline, CDR1 is MNHEY and CDR2 is SVGEGT. This chain's CDR3 is CASSYSTSPTQYF. CDR3 coding DNA: TGTGCCAGCAGTTACTCGACTAGCCCAACGCAGTATTTT.

The V and J genes are TRBV18 and TRBJ1-5; D unresolved. Germline loops: CDR1 KGHSH, CDR2 LQKENI. This CDR3 spans 13 amino acids. With 5 bases removed from V and 6 bases from J, the gap between germline ends came to 11 bases. CDR3 loop: CASSYGPGQPQHF. The CDR3 DNA follows: TGTGCCAGCTCATATGGGCCGGGTCAGCCCCAGCATTTT.

The V gene is TRBV10-3, the J gene TRBJ2-7; TRBD2 is a possible D gene (5 bases). Between the trimmed V and J ends, which lost 0 bases and 9 bases, there was a span of 12 bases. This CDR3 is 13 amino acids long. Germline assignment: CDR1 ENHRY and CDR2 SYGVKD. The CDR3 DNA reads TGTGCCATCAGTGAGTCGTTGGGGAGCCGGCAGTACTTC. Protein: CAISESLGSRQYF.

The gene calls are TRBV2 and TRBJ2-2, with D possibly TRBD2 on 6 matching bases. The CDR3 has 14 amino acids. V was clipped by 4 bases and J by 3 bases, with 9 bases between them. From germline, CDR1 is SNHLY and CDR2 FYNNEI. In DNA form, the CDR3 reads TGTGCCAGCAGTGCTAGCGCGTACACCGGGGAGCTGTTTTTT. This translates into CASSASAYTGELFF.

CDR3 region: CASSVGQGFNYGYTF. The CDR3 nucleotides are TGTGCCAGCAGCGTAGGACAGGGATTTAACTATGGCTACACCTTC. The V call is TRBV9, the J call TRBJ1-2; TRBD1 agrees at 7 bases. Per the germline V gene, CDR1 is SGDLS and CDR2 is YYNGEE. V shed 0 bases and J 1 base; nucleotides not matched to a gene: 3. The CDR3 sequence is 15 residues long.

This CDR3 reads CASSEVTEIYGYTF. The CDR3 bases are TGTGCCAGCAGTGAAGTTACGGAGATCTATGGCTACACCTTC. The chain couples TRBV6-1 to TRBJ1-2; D not resolved. Germline CDR1 is MNHNS and CDR2 is SASEGT. Trimming left V 1 base short and J 4 bases short, with 10 bases between. The CDR3 sequence is 14 residues long.

V and J are TRBV4-1 and TRBJ1-2, with TRBD1 matching 7 bases. This CDR3 spans 12 amino acids. After removal of 5 bases from V and 4 bases from J, the junction contained 1 base not matched to a gene. The germline gives CDR1 MGHRA, CDR2 YSYEKL. The CDR3 nucleotides are TGCGCCAGCAGCGGGGACAGCTATGGCTACACCTTC. This sequence encodes CASSGDSYGYTF.

CDR3 loop: CSVDDSGDGSGGELFF. The CDR3 bases are TGCAGCGTTGATGATAGCGGGGACGGGTCTGGCGGGGAGCTGTTTTTT. The V and J genes are TRBV29-1 and TRBJ2-2; TRBD2 aligns across 8 bases. V trimming: 3 bases; J trimming: 7 bases; junction bases outside the gene matches: 13. Germline CDR1 reads SQVTM; CDR2 reads ANQGSEA. The CDR3 spans 16 residues.

The chain employs TRBV30 and TRBJ2-6, with TRBD1 matching 8 bases. Trimming cost V 5 bases and J 2 bases; bases outside gene matches: 2. From germline, CDR1 is GTSNPN and CDR2 SVGIG (reference sequence). This CDR3 comprises 14 residues. CDR3 DNA: TGTGCCTGGGACAGGGGACCTGGGGCCAACGTCCTGACTTTC. Translated: CAWDRGPGANVLTF.

The V gene is TRBV4-3, the J gene TRBJ1-5, with D unresolved. The CDR3 is 13 amino acids. The V end lost 4 bases, the J end lost 0 bases, and 4 bases lay between the germline ends. Germline loops: CDR1 LGHNA, CDR2 YSLEER. The CDR3 DNA follows: TGCGCCAGCAGCCCGGATAGCAATCAGCCCCAGCATTTT. Translated, it gives CASSPDSNQPQHF.